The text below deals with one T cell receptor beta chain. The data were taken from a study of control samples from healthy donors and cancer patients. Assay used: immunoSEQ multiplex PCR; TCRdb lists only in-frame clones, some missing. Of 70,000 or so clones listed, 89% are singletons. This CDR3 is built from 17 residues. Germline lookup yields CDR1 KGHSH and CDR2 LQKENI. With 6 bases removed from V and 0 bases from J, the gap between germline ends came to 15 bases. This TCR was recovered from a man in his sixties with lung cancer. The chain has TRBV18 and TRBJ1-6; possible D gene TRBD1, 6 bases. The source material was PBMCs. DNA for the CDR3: TGTGCCAGCTCGGGCCTCGGACAGAGCTCCTATAATTCACCCCTCCACTTT. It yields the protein CASSGLGQSSYNSPLHF.